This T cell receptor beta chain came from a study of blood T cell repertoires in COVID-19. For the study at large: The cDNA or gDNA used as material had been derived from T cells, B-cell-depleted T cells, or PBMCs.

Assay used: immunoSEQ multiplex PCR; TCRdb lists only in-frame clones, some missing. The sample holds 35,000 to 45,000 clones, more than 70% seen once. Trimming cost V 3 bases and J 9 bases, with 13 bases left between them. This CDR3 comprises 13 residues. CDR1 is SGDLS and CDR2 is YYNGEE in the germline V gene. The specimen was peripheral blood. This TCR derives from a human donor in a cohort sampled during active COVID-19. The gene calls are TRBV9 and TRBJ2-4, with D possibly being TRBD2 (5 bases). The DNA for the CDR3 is TGTGCCAGCAGCGCCGGAGGATCGGGCATTCAGTACTTC. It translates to CASSAGGSGIQYF.